This TCR beta chain was sequenced for a study of blood T cells in healthy people across ages. This clonotype appeared many times. Its antigen is still unknown. Study outcomes and limitations: Naive T cell percentage showed a strong correlation with TCR beta diversity. Conclusively comparing naive with antigen-experienced cells was impossible with unsorted PBMCs.

Germline CDR1 LNHNV, CDR2 YYDKDF (reference sequence). The CDR3 is made up of 16 amino acids. V dropped 0 bases and J dropped 3 bases, with 15 bases sitting between them. PCR was performed a second time for about 7 to 12 cycles using a sample-barcoded 5' primer and a J-beta primer mix. Sequencing recovered at least 2.5 million CDR3-containing paired-end reads from each sample. One entry per CDR3 protein results from TCRdb running MiXCR on the 5' RACE reads. The data show around 870,000 distinct CDR3 sequences, under 30% seen once. This sequence joins TRBV15 and TRBJ2-7; D gene unclear. The source of this sequence is a woman aged 80 or over in good health. The sequencing sample was made of blood. CDR3 protein: CATSRDLSGLGYEQYF. As DNA, the CDR3 is TGTGCCACCAGCAGAGATCTCTCCGGGCTAGGCTACGAGCAGTACTTC.